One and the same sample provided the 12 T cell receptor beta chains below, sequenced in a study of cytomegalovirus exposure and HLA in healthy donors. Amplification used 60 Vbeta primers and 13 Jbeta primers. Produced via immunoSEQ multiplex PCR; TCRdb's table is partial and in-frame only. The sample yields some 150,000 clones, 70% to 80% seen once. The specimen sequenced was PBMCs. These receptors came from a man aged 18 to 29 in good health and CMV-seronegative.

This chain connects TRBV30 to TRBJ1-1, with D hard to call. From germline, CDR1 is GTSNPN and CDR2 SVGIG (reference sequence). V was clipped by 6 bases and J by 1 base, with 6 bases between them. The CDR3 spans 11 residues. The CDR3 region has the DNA TGTGCCTGTAGACAGAACACTGAAGCTTTCTTT. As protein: CACRQNTEAFF.

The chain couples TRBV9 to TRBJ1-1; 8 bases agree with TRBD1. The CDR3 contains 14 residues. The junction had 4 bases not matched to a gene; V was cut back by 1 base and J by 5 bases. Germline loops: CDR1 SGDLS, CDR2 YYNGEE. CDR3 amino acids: CASSVLQGGTEAFF. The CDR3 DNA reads TGTGCCAGCAGCGTACTACAGGGGGGGACTGAAGCTTTCTTT.

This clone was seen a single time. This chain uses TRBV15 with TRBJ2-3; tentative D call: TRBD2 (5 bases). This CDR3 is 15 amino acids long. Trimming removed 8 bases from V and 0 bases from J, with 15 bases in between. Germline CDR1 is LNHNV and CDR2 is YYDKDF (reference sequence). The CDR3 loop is CATRDYSTSTDTQYF. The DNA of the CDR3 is TGTGCCACCCGTGACTATAGCACTAGCACAGATACGCAGTATTTT.

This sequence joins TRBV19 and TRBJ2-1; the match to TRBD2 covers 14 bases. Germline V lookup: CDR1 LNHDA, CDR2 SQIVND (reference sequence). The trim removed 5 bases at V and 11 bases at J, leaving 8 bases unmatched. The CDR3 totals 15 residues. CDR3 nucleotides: TGTGCCAGTAGTCGACCGACTAGCGGGGGGGCAAAGCAGTTCTTC. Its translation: CASSRPTSGGAKQFF.

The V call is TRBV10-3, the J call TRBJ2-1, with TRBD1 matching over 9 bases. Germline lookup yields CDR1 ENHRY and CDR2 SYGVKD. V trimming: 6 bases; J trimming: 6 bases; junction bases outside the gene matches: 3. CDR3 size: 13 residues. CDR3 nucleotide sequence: TGTGCCATCAGGGGACAGGGAGTCAATGAGCAGTTCTTC. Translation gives CAIRGQGVNEQFF.

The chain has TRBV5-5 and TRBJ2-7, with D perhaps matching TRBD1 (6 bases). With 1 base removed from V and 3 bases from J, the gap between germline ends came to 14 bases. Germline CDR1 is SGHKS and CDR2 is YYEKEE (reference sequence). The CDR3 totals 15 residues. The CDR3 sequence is CASSLWLQGSYEQYF. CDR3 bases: TGTGCCAGCAGCTTGTGGTTACAGGGTAGCTACGAGCAGTACTTC.

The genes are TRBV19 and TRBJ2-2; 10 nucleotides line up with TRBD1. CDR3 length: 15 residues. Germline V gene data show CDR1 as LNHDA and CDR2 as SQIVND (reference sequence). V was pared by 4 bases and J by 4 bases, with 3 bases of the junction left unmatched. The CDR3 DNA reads TGTGCCAGTAGTACCTGGACAGGGGGCACCGGGGAGCTGTTTTTT. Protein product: CASSTWTGGTGELFF.

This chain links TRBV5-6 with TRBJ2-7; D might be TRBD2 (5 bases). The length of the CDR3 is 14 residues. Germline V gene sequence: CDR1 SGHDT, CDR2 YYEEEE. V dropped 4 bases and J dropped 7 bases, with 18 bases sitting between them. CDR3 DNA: TGTGCCAGCAGCCCGGGAACCGCGTCTAAAGAGCAGTACTTC. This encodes CASSPGTASKEQYF.

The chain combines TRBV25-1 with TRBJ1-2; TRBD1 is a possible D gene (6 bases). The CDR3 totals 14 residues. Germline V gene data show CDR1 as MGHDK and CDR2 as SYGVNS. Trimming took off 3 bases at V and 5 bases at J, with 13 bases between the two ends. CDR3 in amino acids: CASSEWQGGYGYTF. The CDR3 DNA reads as TGTGCCAGCAGTGAGTGGCAAGGGGGTTATGGCTACACCTTC.

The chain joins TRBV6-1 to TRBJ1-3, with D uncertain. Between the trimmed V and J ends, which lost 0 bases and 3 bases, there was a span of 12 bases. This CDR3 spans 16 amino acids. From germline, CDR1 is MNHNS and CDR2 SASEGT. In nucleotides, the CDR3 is TGTGCCAGCAGTGAAGCATATCGGGTTCGTGGAAACACCATATATTTT. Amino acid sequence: CASSEAYRVRGNTIYF.

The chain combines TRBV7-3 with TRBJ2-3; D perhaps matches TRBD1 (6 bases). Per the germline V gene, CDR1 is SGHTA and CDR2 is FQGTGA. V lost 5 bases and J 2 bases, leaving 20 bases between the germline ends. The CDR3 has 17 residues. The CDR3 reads CASSLQGSRTATDTQYF. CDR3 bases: TGTGCCAGCAGCCTACAAGGAAGTCGGACAGCCACAGATACGCAGTATTTT.

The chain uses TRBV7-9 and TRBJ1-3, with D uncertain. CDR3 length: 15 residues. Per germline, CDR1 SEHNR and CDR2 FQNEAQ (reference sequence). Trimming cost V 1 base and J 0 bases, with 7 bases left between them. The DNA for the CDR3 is TGTGCCAGCAGCTTAGGGGCCTACTCTGGAAACACCATATATTTT. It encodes CASSLGAYSGNTIYF.